Included here is one T cell receptor beta chain sequence, with context. This record belongs to a study of control samples from healthy donors and cancer patients. The V gene's germline CDR1 is GTSNPN and CDR2 SVGIG (reference sequence). The V gene lost 4 bases and the J gene lost 3 bases, with 15 bases spanning the gap. The CDR3 spans 14 residues. The protocol was immunoSEQ multiplex PCR, while the TCRdb copy is restricted to in-frame clones and leaves out a portion. The sample carries about 130,000 clones, about 90% recorded once. This chain connects TRBV30 to TRBJ1-1; possibly TRBD1 for D (5 bases). What was sequenced was blood. The receptor was isolated from a woman aged 50 to 60 in good health. CDR3 nucleotides: TGTGCCTGGACCATGATGGGAGGGGACACTGAAGCTTTCTTT. It yields the protein CAWTMMGGDTEAFF.